Listed below are T cell receptor beta chains from one sample, sequenced in a study of identifying expanded T cells in peripheral blood. Measured with immunoSEQ multiplex PCR; TCRdb has only the in-frame clones, and not every one. Of approximately 100,000 clones listed, roughly 90% are singletons. The sequenced sample consisted of blood. These receptor sequences come from a person aged 18 to 70 in good health. CDR3s include the opening cysteine and the closing phenylalanine or tryptophan. Fields, in order: V gene, D gene, J gene, clone size, CDR3 protein, CDR3 DNA. A D gene is named only where the DNA matches it firmly. Clone size, where shown, is once, few, many, or a class for clones that have expanded.

TRBV27	TRBD1	TRBJ1-1	-	CASSSFRLTGDTEAFF	TGTGCCAGCAGTTCCTTTCGACTTACAGGGGACACTGAAGCTTTCTTT
TRBV5-4	-	TRBJ1-2	-	CASSPKREGYGYTF	TGTGCCAGCAGCCCGAAAAGGGAAGGATATGGCTACACCTTC
TRBV11-2	TRBD2	TRBJ2-5	-	CASSLVATLGLAGETQYF	TGTGCCAGCAGCTTAGTAGCCACCCTGGGACTAGCGGGGGAGACCCAGTACTTC
TRBV5-5	-	TRBJ2-7	few	CASSLKRAGVNSYEQYF	TGTGCCAGCAGCTTAAAGAGGGCAGGGGTGAATTCCTACGAGCAGTACTTC
TRBV18	-	TRBJ1-1	-	CASSPGGTAEAFF	TGTGCCAGCTCACCGGGGGGGACCGCTGAAGCTTTCTTT
TRBV18	-	TRBJ2-5	-	CASSPPGMRETQYF	TGTGCCAGCTCACCCCCGGGAATGAGAGAGACCCAGTACTTC
TRBV2	TRBD1	TRBJ2-1	once	CASSEGQHNEQFF	TGTGCCAGCAGTGAGGGACAGCACAATGAGCAGTTCTTC
TRBV13	-	TRBJ1-2	-	CASSLGQGMNGYAF	TGTGCCAGCAGCTTAGGACAGGGAATGAATGGCTACGCCTTC
TRBV28	-	TRBJ2-2	once	CASTLGGGTGELFF	TGTGCCAGCACCTTAGGGGGTGGCACCGGGGAGCTGTTTTTT
TRBV9	-	TRBJ2-7	-	CASSFPGWRGDSSYEQYF	TGTGCCAGCAGCTTCCCTGGGTGGAGGGGGGACAGCTCCTACGAGCAGTACTTC
TRBV5-4	-	TRBJ1-2	-	CASSGGLNYGYTF	TGTGCCAGCAGCGGGGGATTAAACTATGGCTACACCTTC
TRBV7-6	TRBD1	TRBJ1-2	-	CASSLYSRGRGHYGYTF	TGTGCCAGCAGCTTGTATAGCAGGGGGCGCGGTCACTATGGCTACACCTTC
TRBV5-4	-	TRBJ2-2	once	CASSPRTLGELFF	TGTGCCAGCAGCCCGAGGACTCTCGGGGAGCTGTTTTTT
TRBV4-3	TRBD1	TRBJ1-1	-	CASSYQTEGAREAFF	TGCGCCAGCTCATATCAGACCGAGGGGGCTCGCGAAGCTTTCTTT
TRBV7-6	-	TRBJ2-3	-	CASSGEITDTQYF	TGTGCCAGCAGCGGAGAAATCACAGATACGCAGTATTTT
TRBV18	-	TRBJ1-2	few	CASSPQGDGYTF	TGTGCCAGCTCACCTCAAGGGGACGGCTACACCTTC
TRBV7-8	TRBD2	TRBJ2-3	-	CASSLGFRAGGRTDTQYF	TGTGCCAGCAGCTTAGGATTTAGGGCGGGGGGGCGAACAGATACGCAGTATTTT
TRBV11-3	-	TRBJ2-1	-	CASSEGPGEQFF	TGTGCCAGCAGCGAGGGACCGGGTGAGCAGTTCTTC
TRBV15	-	TRBJ2-3	-	CATSRDRGSRDTQYF	TGTGCCACCAGCAGAGATAGGGGGTCGCGAGATACGCAGTATTTT
TRBV5-1	-	TRBJ2-7	-	CASSLGAGSYEQYF	TGCGCCAGCAGCTTGGGGGCAGGCTCCTACGAGCAGTACTTC
TRBV28	-	TRBJ1-5	-	CASRLMGWGNNQPQHF	TGTGCCAGCAGGTTGATGGGCTGGGGAAACAATCAGCCCCAGCATTTT
TRBV27	-	TRBJ2-6	-	CASSFTRSGANVLTF	TGTGCCAGCAGTTTTACAAGATCTGGGGCCAACGTCCTGACTTTC
TRBV4-2	-	TRBJ2-2	-	CASSQDRYGAEGPGELFF	TGTGCCAGCAGCCAAGATCGATATGGGGCCGAGGGACCCGGGGAGCTGTTTTTT
TRBV7-2	TRBD2	TRBJ2-1	-	CASSPRAGAENEQFF	TGTGCCAGCAGCCCTAGAGCGGGGGCCGAGAATGAGCAGTTCTTC
TRBV7-9	-	TRBJ2-2	-	CASTAGGAGAGELFF	TGTGCCAGCACCGCCGGCGGAGCGGGCGCCGGGGAGCTGTTTTTT
TRBV18	-	TRBJ1-6	-	CASSPRRGGDNSPLHF	TGTGCCAGCTCACCCCGTCGGGGGGGCGATAATTCACCCCTCCACTTT
TRBV19	-	TRBJ1-5	-	CASISNPGANQPQHF	TGTGCCAGTATTAGCAATCCGGGGGCCAATCAGCCCCAGCATTTT
TRBV7-8	-	TRBJ2-7	-	CASSPGSGVISYEQYF	TGTGCCAGCAGCCCCGGGTCGGGGGTTATTTCCTACGAGCAGTACTTC
TRBV7-9	-	TRBJ1-6	-	CASSPSGSYNSPLHF	TGTGCCAGCAGCCCCTCGGGATCCTATAATTCACCCCTCCACTTT
TRBV5-6	-	TRBJ2-1	-	CASSFQGGNEQFF	TGTGCCAGCAGCTTCCAGGGGGGAAATGAGCAGTTCTTC
TRBV27	-	TRBJ2-7	-	CASSWDRASPEQYF	TGTGCCAGCAGTTGGGACCGGGCGTCCCCCGAGCAGTACTTC
TRBV27	-	TRBJ2-7	-	CASSPAWGVYEQYF	TGTGCCAGCAGTCCCGCCTGGGGGGTCTACGAGCAGTACTTC
TRBV27	-	TRBJ2-3	-	CASSSPGEPGLGRTDTQYF	TGTGCCAGCAGTTCGCCAGGGGAGCCGGGTCTGGGGCGCACAGATACGCAGTATTTT
TRBV5-4	TRBD2	TRBJ2-3	-	CASSRSGGADTQYF	TGTGCCAGCAGCCGTAGCGGGGGGGCAGATACGCAGTATTTT
TRBV4-3	TRBD1	TRBJ1-2	-	CASSQDRTGGDNYGYTF	TGCGCCAGCAGCCAAGATCGGACAGGGGGCGATAACTATGGCTACACCTTC
TRBV9	-	TRBJ1-1	-	CASMRVREDEAFF	TGTGCCAGCATGCGTGTGAGGGAAGACGAAGCTTTCTTT